This TCR beta chain was found in a study of OX40 agonist ivuxolimab in advanced cancers. Clones were read by immunoSEQ multiplex PCR, and TCRdb kept only the in-frame ones, dropping some. The sample has 65,000 to 80,000 clones; about 89% are singletons. Germline loops: CDR1 SGHDN, CDR2 FVKESK. This CDR3 has 18 amino acids. Losses at the gene ends were 4 bases for V and 0 bases for J; bases not matched to a gene: 12. The TCR comes from an adult with an advanced solid tumor such as melanoma, head and neck, liver or kidney cancer. The specimen was CD4+ or CD8+ T cells sorted from blood, collected in a trial of the OX40 agonist ivuxolimab. V is TRBV14 and J is TRBJ2-3; 8 positions match TRBD2. The CDR3: CASSPPWRGAASTDTQYF. The CDR3 coding sequence is TGTGCCAGCAGCCCTCCTTGGCGGGGGGCTGCTAGCACAGATACGCAGTATTTT.